The rows below give T cell receptor beta chains drawn from one sample of a study of blood T cell repertoires in COVID-19. Assay: immunoSEQ multiplex PCR; the TCRdb copy retains only in-frame clones and omits some. The table includes under 350,000 clones, more than 80% detected once. Sequenced material: peripheral blood. Every receptor here comes from a woman between 25 and 40 years old with COVID-19, enrolled during active disease. The CDR3 runs from the conserved cysteine through the conserved F or W. The D gene is left open where the match is weak. Some rows mark clone size as missing; the rest say once, few, many or name a class of expanded clone.

V	J	D	size	CDR3	DNA
TRBV19	TRBJ1-5	TRBD1	NA	CASRGTGDQPQHF	TGTGCCAGTAGGGGGACAGGGGATCAGCCCCAGCATTTT
TRBV6-5	TRBJ2-5	NA	NA	CASTLTGRETQYF	TGTGCCAGCACCCTGACAGGACGAGAGACCCAGTACTTC
TRBV24-1	TRBJ1-1	TRBD1	NA	CATSEPDRAEAFF	TGTGCCACCAGTGAACCAGACAGGGCTGAAGCTTTCTTT
TRBV4-1	TRBJ2-3	TRBD2	NA	CASSLGLAVSTDTQYF	TGCGCCAGCAGCCTCGGACTAGCGGTTAGCACAGATACGCAGTATTTT
TRBV4-1	TRBJ2-3	TRBD2	NA	CASSQGASGRDTQYF	TGCGCCAGCAGCCAAGGGGCTAGCGGGAGGGATACGCAGTATTTT
TRBV19	TRBJ1-2	NA	NA	CATQRLGGPNYGYTF	TGTGCCACCCAAAGGCTTGGGGGCCCTAACTATGGCTACACCTTC
TRBV7-2	TRBJ2-7	TRBD2	NA	CASSSSGSSYEQYF	TGTGCCAGCAGCTCTAGCGGAAGCTCCTACGAGCAGTACTTC
TRBV19	TRBJ1-5	TRBD1	NA	CASSITGEAQPQHF	TGTGCCAGTAGTATAACAGGGGAGGCTCAGCCCCAGCATTTT
TRBV4-1	TRBJ1-5	NA	NA	CASSKGERGGQPQHF	TGCGCCAGCAGCAAAGGGGAAAGGGGAGGTCAGCCCCAGCATTTT
TRBV6-5	TRBJ1-5	NA	NA	CASTEDTGRVQPQHF	TGTGCCAGCACCGAAGACACAGGGAGGGTACAGCCCCAGCATTTT
TRBV2	TRBJ1-6	NA	NA	CASSGSSSYNSPLHF	TGTGCCAGCAGTGGTTCCTCCTCCTATAATTCACCCCTCCACTTT
TRBV28	TRBJ1-5	TRBD1	NA	CASRSTGGSNQPQHF	TGTGCCAGCAGGTCAACAGGGGGCAGCAATCAGCCCCAGCATTTT
TRBV21-1	TRBJ1-4	NA	NA	CASSRGTAEKLFF	TGTGCCAGCAGCAGGGGGACAGCCGAAAAACTGTTTTTT
TRBV6-5	TRBJ1-3	NA	few	CASTGSGSGNTIYF	TGTGCCAGCACTGGATCGGGATCAGGAAACACCATATATTTT
TRBV14	TRBJ2-3	NA	NA	CASSLFVSSTDTQYF	TGTGCCAGCAGCCTCTTCGTGTCTAGCACAGATACGCAGTATTTT
TRBV27	TRBJ1-1	TRBD1	NA	CASSFRDRGTEAFF	TGTGCCAGCAGTTTCAGGGACAGGGGCACTGAAGCTTTCTTT
TRBV9	TRBJ1-6	NA	NA	CASSPKGANSPLHF	TGTGCCAGCAGCCCTAAAGGGGCTAATTCACCCCTCCACTTT
TRBV30	TRBJ2-7	TRBD2	NA	CAWSRTSGTNEQYF	TGTGCCTGGAGTCGGACTAGCGGGACGAACGAGCAGTACTTC
TRBV3-1/TRBV3-2	TRBJ2-1	TRBD2	NA	CASSHQGLGGNEQFF	TGTGCCAGCAGCCATCAGGGACTAGGGGGCAATGAGCAGTTCTTC
TRBV7-8	TRBJ1-3	NA	NA	CASSFLGGDSGNTIYF	TGTGCCAGCAGCTTTTTGGGGGGAGACTCTGGAAACACCATATATTTT
TRBV2	TRBJ2-7	NA	NA	CASSVEGYEQYF	TGTGCCAGCAGTGTGGAGGGCTACGAGCAGTACTTC
TRBV5-6	TRBJ1-1	NA	NA	CASSGEYPEAFF	TGTGCCAGCAGCGGGGAGTATCCTGAAGCTTTCTTT
TRBV2	TRBJ2-5	TRBD2	many	CASLPGLDGETQYF	TGTGCCAGCCTACCGGGACTAGACGGAGAGACCCAGTACTTC
TRBV4-1	TRBJ2-1	TRBD2	NA	CASSQDHGLAGPNEQFF	TGCGCCAGCAGCCAAGATCACGGACTAGCGGGACCAAATGAGCAGTTCTTC
TRBV28	TRBJ1-4	TRBD1	NA	CASSGQGSEKLFF	TGTGCCAGCAGTGGACAGGGAAGTGAAAAACTGTTTTTT
TRBV4-3	TRBJ1-3	TRBD1	NA	CASSHYPTRQGRGNTIYF	TGCGCCAGCAGCCACTACCCAACTAGACAGGGAAGAGGAAACACCATATATTTT
TRBV6-2/TRBV6-3	TRBJ2-1	TRBD1	NA	CASNPLGTGSNHNEQFF	TGTGCCAGCAACCCACTCGGGACAGGGTCTAATCACAATGAGCAGTTCTTC
TRBV25-1	TRBJ1-2	TRBD1	NA	CASSRPGQGVYGYTF	TGTGCCAGCAGCCGACCGGGACAGGGGGTCTATGGCTACACCTTC
TRBV6-2/TRBV6-3	TRBJ2-1	TRBD2	NA	CASSKGGSAGDAYNEQFF	TGTGCCAGCAGTAAAGGAGGGAGCGCGGGAGACGCCTACAATGAGCAGTTCTTC
TRBV7-3	TRBJ2-3	NA	NA	CASSYTADTQYF	TGTGCCAGCAGTTACACAGCAGATACGCAGTATTTT
TRBV2	TRBJ2-3	TRBD2	NA	CASSEMGLVGIDTQYF	TGTGCCAGCAGTGAAATGGGACTAGTTGGTATCGATACGCAGTATTTT
TRBV20-1	TRBJ2-7	NA	NA	CSASYRTLSEQYF	TGCAGTGCTAGTTACCGGACACTCTCCGAGCAGTACTTC
TRBV6-5	TRBJ1-1	NA	NA	CASSLLNTEAFF	TGTGCCAGCAGCCTTCTGAACACTGAAGCTTTCTTT
TRBV3-1/TRBV3-2	TRBJ2-7	NA	NA	CASSQVFAGPSREASYEQYF	TGTGCCAGCAGCCAAGTCTTCGCAGGCCCCTCGCGGGAAGCCTCCTACGAGCAGTACTTC
TRBV4-3	TRBJ2-2	NA	NA	CASSQPGAHGTGELFF	TGCGCCAGCAGCCAACCGGGAGCCCATGGCACCGGGGAGCTGTTTTTT
TRBV4-3	TRBJ2-5	TRBD1	NA	CASSPQPLRARGQETQYF	TGCGCCAGCAGCCCCCAACCCCTTCGCGCCAGGGGGCAAGAGACCCAGTACTTC
TRBV29-1	TRBJ1-4	NA	NA	CSVRGSSNEKLFF	TGCAGCGTGCGAGGCAGCTCTAATGAAAAACTGTTTTTT
TRBV28	TRBJ2-1	NA	NA	CASSFRGTYNEQFF	TGTGCCAGCAGTTTCCGGGGAACCTACAATGAGCAGTTCTTC
TRBV6-5	TRBJ2-7	TRBD2	NA	CASAPRGGRREQYF	TGTGCCAGCGCCCCTCGTGGCGGGAGGCGCGAGCAGTACTTC
TRBV5-6	TRBJ2-7	NA	NA	CASSLRVGESDEQYF	TGTGCCAGCAGCTTGAGAGTCGGGGAATCGGACGAGCAGTACTTC
TRBV2	TRBJ2-5	NA	once	CASSARPGQETQYF	TGTGCCAGCAGTGCGCGGCCGGGGCAAGAGACCCAGTACTTC
TRBV15	TRBJ2-4	NA	NA	CATSRGAAAKNIQYF	TGTGCCACCAGCAGAGGAGCGGCAGCCAAAAACATTCAGTACTTC
TRBV7-3	TRBJ1-5	NA	NA	CASSSLYRANQPQHF	TGTGCCAGCAGCTCACTTTACAGGGCCAATCAGCCCCAGCATTTT
TRBV6-6	TRBJ2-3	TRBD2	NA	CASSYGAGETDTQYF	TGTGCCAGCAGTTACGGAGCGGGAGAGACAGATACGCAGTATTTT
TRBV28	TRBJ1-6	NA	NA	CASSLGTSRVYNSPLHF	TGTGCCAGCAGTTTAGGGACAAGCAGAGTCTATAATTCACCCCTCCACTTT
TRBV7-6	TRBJ2-1	NA	NA	CASSPRDINEQFF	TGTGCCAGCAGCCCCCGGGACATCAATGAGCAGTTCTTC
TRBV10-3	TRBJ1-2	TRBD1	NA	CATTGGLYGYTF	TGTGCCACCACAGGGGGTCTCTATGGCTACACCTTC
TRBV6-5	TRBJ2-3	NA	NA	CASRTTTDTQYF	TGTGCCAGCCGGACTACCACAGATACGCAGTATTTT
TRBV25-1	TRBJ2-3	NA	NA	CASQEAGIRADTQYF	TGTGCCAGCCAAGAGGCCGGGATTCGCGCAGATACGCAGTATTTT